This TCR beta chain was identified in a study of T cell repertoires in aging, cancer and after chemotherapy. The V and J ends lost 4 bases and 3 bases respectively, with 13 bases between them. Germline V gene lookup returns CDR1 SGHRS and CDR2 YFSETQ. The CDR3 is made up of 15 amino acids. Rearranged V-D-J TRB sequences were amplified with a mixed TRB-A/B primer pool. TCRdb reprocessed the multiplex PCR reads via MiXCR and lists one record per CDR3 protein. The sample yields 2,200 or so distinct CDR3 sequences, roughly a third seen once. TCR beta rearrangements were amplified from peripheral blood genomic DNA.

This sequence originates from a human donor with a blood cancer. The chain combines TRBV5-1 with TRBJ2-2; possible D gene TRBD1, 5 bases. Sequencing input: blood. Written as DNA, the CDR3 is TGCGCCAGCAGCCATACAGGTTTTGACACCGGGGAGCTGTTTTTT. Its protein product is CASSHTGFDTGELFF.